These 10 T cell receptor beta chains share one sample of origin, sequenced in a study of Ad26.COV2.S vaccination and SARS-CoV-2 variants. The treatment denotes: roughly 19 received Ad26.COV2.S at low or high dose, single or two shots; 5 received placebo; per-sample allocation not given. Samples analyzed were those drawn on day 63 after the first vaccine or placebo injection. The table came from immunoSEQ multiplex PCR; TCRdb's copy has only in-frame clones and leaves some out. The sample lists fewer than 900,000 clones; roughly 90% were seen once. The specimen was peripheral blood, collected in a trial of Ad26.COV2.S vaccine versus placebo. These receptors all stem from a person aged 18-65 years who received the Ad26.COV2.S COVID-19 vaccine or a placebo.

This chain connects TRBV15 to TRBJ2-4; 9 nucleotides align to TRBD2. Germline CDR1 LNHNV, CDR2 YYDKDF (reference sequence). The CDR3 has 14 residues. Unmatched junction bases numbered 6, after V lost 5 bases and J lost 7 bases. CDR3 DNA sequence: TGTGCCACCAGCCCTTTGGGGACTAGCAACATTCAGTACTTC. Translating gives CATSPLGTSNIQYF.

This clone was seen just once. This sequence joins TRBV7-2 and TRBJ2-1; no clear D. CDR1 is SGHTA and CDR2 is FQGNSA in the germline V gene. V was trimmed by 5 bases and J by 15 bases, leaving 20 bases between them. There are 13 residues in the CDR3. The CDR3 DNA follows: TGTGCCAGCAGCGACCCGGACCGGGCCCATCGGTTCTTC. As protein: CASSDPDRAHRFF.

This rearrangement joins TRBV9 to TRBJ1-2, with D possibly matching TRBD1 (5 bases). In germline, CDR1 is SGDLS, CDR2 YYNGEE. The CDR3 spans 11 residues. The V end was cut by 2 bases, the J end by 8 bases, with 7 bases between. Here the CDR3 reads CASSVGRGYTF. The CDR3 DNA reads as TGTGCCAGCAGCGTGGGGCGCGGCTACACCTTC.

The V call is TRBV6-1, the J call TRBJ2-7; D call uncertain. CDR3 length: 14 residues. The germline V and J ends were trimmed by 0 bases and 5 bases, with 11 bases remaining between them. The germline V gene has CDR1 MNHNS and CDR2 SASEGT. CDR3 DNA: TGTGCCAGCAGTGAAGCAGGGTGGTCAAACGAGCAGTACTTC. The encoded protein is CASSEAGWSNEQYF.

The CDR3 bases are TGTGCCAGCAGCGTCCAGACAGGATCTGGGGCCAACGTCCTGACTTTC. Encoded protein: CASSVQTGSGANVLTF. The chain joins TRBV7-3 to TRBJ2-6; D perhaps matches TRBD1 (6 bases). The CDR3 sequence is 16 residues long. Germline V gives CDR1 SGHTA, CDR2 FQGTGA. V was cut by 5 bases and J by 1 base, with 12 bases left in between.

This clone was found a few times. J is TRBJ1-1 and V is TRBV25-1; unclear D gene. Trimming removed 1 base at V and 1 base at J, with 10 bases between. CDR3 length equals 15 residues. The germline V gene has CDR1 MGHDK and CDR2 SYGVNS. CDR3 in DNA: TGTGCCAGCAGTGAATGGGGAACAAGGAACACTGAAGCTTTCTTT. It translates to CASSEWGTRNTEAFF.

The rearrangement uses TRBV15 and TRBJ1-6, with a tentative D call TRBD1 (6 bases). Looked up from germline, CDR1 is LNHNV and CDR2 is YYDKDF (reference sequence). This CDR3 is 13 amino acids long. The CDR3 sequence is CASRGDYNSPLHF. Here the CDR3 DNA reads TGTGCTAGCAGGGGAGACTATAATTCACCCCTCCACTTT.

The chain couples TRBV7-9 to TRBJ2-1; D gene unclear. From germline, CDR1 is SEHNR and CDR2 FQNEAQ (reference sequence). The CDR3 spans 15 residues. V was shortened by 3 bases and J by 7 bases, with 16 bases between the two germline ends. This chain's CDR3 is CASSFGWSKANEQFF. CDR3 DNA: TGTGCCAGCAGCTTTGGGTGGTCGAAGGCAAATGAGCAGTTCTTC. The whole variable domain, remainder taken from reference TRBV7-9 and TRBJ2-1, is DTGVSQNPRHKITKRGQNVTFRCDPISEHNRLYWYRQTLGQGPEFLTYFQNEAQLEKSRLLSDRFSAERPKGSFSTLEIQRTEQGDSAMYLCASSFGWSKANEQFFGPGTRLTVL.

The chain is built from TRBV25-1 and TRBJ1-3; perhaps TRBD1 as D (5 bases). This CDR3 has 15 residues. CDR1 is MGHDK, CDR2 SYGVNS, per germline. V was pared by 3 bases and J by 4 bases, with 13 bases between. The CDR3 region is CASSDVGTLGNTIYF. CDR3 in DNA: TGTGCCAGCAGTGATGTCGGGACGTTAGGAAACACCATATATTTT.

The chain combines TRBV5-1 with TRBJ2-7, with D possibly being TRBD1 or TRBD2 (6 bases each). The V gene's germline CDR1 is SGHRS and CDR2 YFSETQ. V was shortened by 5 bases and J by 7 bases, with 22 bases between the two germline ends. This CDR3 is 15 amino acids long. The DNA for the CDR3 is TGCGCCAGCAGTCCCGACTTGGGGGGCCAGGCGGAGCAGTACTTC. Its protein product is CASSPDLGGQAEQYF.